These 25 T cell receptor beta chains came from one sample sequenced in a study of CD8+ T cells in alopecia areata. It was with CD4, CD8alpha, NKG2D, NKG2ACE and other markers that pooled cutaneous lymph node cells were sorted. Reverse transcribed after extraction, RNA yielded cDNA as the sequencing template. Sequencing used immunoSEQ multiplex PCR; TCRdb keeps in-frame clones, though not all of them. The record shows about 300,000 clones for this sample, with no singletons present. The sample was CD4+ T cells sorted from a lymph node. The origin of the receptors is a C3H/HeJ mouse with alopecia areata. The strain is characterized by the MHC haplotype H2-k.

As to this clone: Gene names are the mouse ones. The read comes to an end 4 residues before the CDR3 does, leaving the germline J gene to fill in the end. The chain carries TRBV13-1 and TRBJ2-2, with TRBD2 matching 9 bases. V dropped 5 bases and J dropped 3; count of bases not matched to a gene: 5. CDR1 is NSHNY and CDR2 is SYGAGN in the germline V gene. The CDR3 length is 15 residues. The CDR3 reads CASRLGGEDTGQLYF. The DNA read from the CDR3 is TGTGCCAGCAGGCTGGGGGGGGAGGACACCGGG.

In its sample, this clone was seen a few times. All gene names here are mouse names. Read sequence stops 4 residues before the CDR3 end, and the germline J gene provides the missing end. Other DNA sequences within the sample encode an identical CDR3. The chain employs TRBV31 and TRBJ1-2, with 9 bases lining up with TRBD1. The CDR3 is made up of 14 amino acids. The ends lost 0 bases at V and 2 bases at J; junction bases unmatched: 1. CDR1 and CDR2 from the germline V gene are GKSSPN and SITVG. CDR3 sequence reads: CAWSLGQGNSDYTF. The part of the CDR3 DNA that was read is TGTGCCTGGAGTCTAGGACAGGGGAACTCC.

This clone was seen a few times. The listed genes are named as in mouse. The read gets to within 4 residues of the CDR3 end, and the germline J gene fills in the rest. Other DNA sequences in this sample translate to the same CDR3. The rearrangement links TRBV13-2 to TRBJ2-1; tentatively, D is TRBD1 (6 bases). V was trimmed by 0 bases and J by 4 bases, leaving 8 bases between them. The CDR3 has 14 residues. From germline, CDR1 is NNHNN and CDR2 SYGAGS (reference sequence). Incomplete CDR3 DNA: TGTGCCAGCGGTGATGTGGGACAATATGCT. Its protein product is CASGDVGQYA. The whole CDR3 protein reads CASGDVGQYAEQFF.

Regarding this clone: Mouse gene names apply. The read falls 4 residues short of the CDR3 end, and the missing part is taken from the germline J gene. The chain combines TRBV5 with TRBJ2-2, with TRBD2 matching over 10 bases. Germline trimming cut 0 bases from V and 6 bases from J; bases unmatched to any gene: 4. Germline assignment: CDR1 LGHNA and CDR2 YNLKQL (reference sequence). The CDR3 is made up of 16 amino acids. The CDR3: CASSQDNWGGPGQLYF. The covered CDR3 bases are TGTGCCAGCAGCCAAGATAACTGGGGGGGTCCCGGG.

This clone was detected only a few times. Each gene name is a mouse one. Read data end 4 residues before the CDR3 end; the end is taken from the germline J gene. The chain employs TRBV13-1 and TRBJ2-4; 8 bases fit TRBD1. V lost 1 base, J lost 0 bases, and 4 bases stayed unmatched. From germline, CDR1 is NSHNY and CDR2 SYGAGN. The CDR3 consists of 16 residues. The CDR3 loop reads CASSDPGGWSQNTLYF. The CDR3 bases that were read are TGTGCCAGCAGTGATCCAGGGGGCTGGAGTCAAAAC.

This clone has only a few counts. The genes are named according to mouse. The sequenced fragment ends 4 residues before the CDR3 boundary, so the rest is inferred from the germline J gene. The J gene is TRBJ2-5, the V gene TRBV5; D is uncertain. The CDR3 extends over 14 amino acids. Germline CDR1 and CDR2: LGHNA and YNLKQL (reference sequence). The CDR3 bases that were read are TGTGCCAGCAGCCAAGAAGTCGTGGGAGAC. It codes for CASSQEVVGD. The CDR3 in its entirety is CASSQEVVGDTQYF.

This clone was picked up a small number of times. Any gene name here is a mouse gene name. The DNA ends 4 residues before the CDR3 does, and the rest of the CDR3 is filled in from the germline J gene. The chain recombines TRBV17 with TRBJ1-1; a possible D gene is TRBD1 (6 bases). With 0 bases removed from V and 1 base from J, the gap between germline ends came to 9 bases. Germline V gives CDR1 MNHDT, CDR2 YYDKIL. CDR3 size: 15 residues. The sequenced CDR3 bases are TGTGCTAGCAGTAGAGAGGGACAAATAAACACA. Its translation is CASSREGQINT. The whole CDR3 is CASSREGQINTEVFF.

This clone came up a few times. Genes here carry mouse names. Coverage ceases 4 residues before the CDR3 finishes, and the germline J gene fills in the end. Within the sample, other DNA sequences also encode this same CDR3. The genes are TRBV1 and TRBJ2-7; 9 bases map to TRBD2. This CDR3 has 15 amino acids. Germline-derived CDR1 and CDR2 are NSQYPW and LRSPGD (reference sequence). Trimming took 0 bases from V and 3 from J; bases not matched to a gene: 3. CDR3: CTCSADGGALYEQYF. The sequenced part of the CDR3 DNA is TGCACCTGCAGTGCAGATGGGGGGGCGCTCTAT.

This clone was counted only a few times. Gene names are the mouse ones. The DNA ends 4 residues before the CDR3 does, and the rest of the CDR3 is filled in from the germline J gene. This specimen includes other DNA sequences encoding the same CDR3. The gene calls are TRBV13-3 and TRBJ2-7, with 11 nucleotides matching TRBD2. Per the germline V gene, CDR1 is NNHDY and CDR2 is SYVADS. The CDR3 is 12 residues long. The sequenced CDR3 bases are TGTGCCAGCGGGACTGGGGGTTAT. Its translation: CASGTGGY. In full, the CDR3 reads CASGTGGYEQYF.

The sample holds a few counts of this clone. Gene names follow the mouse nomenclature. Incomplete CDR3 DNA: TGTGCCAGCGGTGATGAGGGGGACTCC. The encoded protein is CASGDEGDS. The whole CDR3 reads CASGDEGDSDYTF. The rearrangement joins TRBV13-2 to TRBJ1-2; a possible D gene is TRBD1 (6 bases). The read terminates 4 residues before the CDR3 end, so the remaining end is supplied by the germline J gene. The CDR3 is made up of 13 amino acids. Trimming stripped 0 bases from V and 3 bases from J, with 6 bases between. Germline V gene data show CDR1 as NNHNN and CDR2 as SYGAGS (reference sequence).

Concerning this clone: Mouse germline and gene names are used. Read sequence stops 4 residues before the CDR3 end, and the germline J gene provides the missing end. Additional DNA sequences in this sample encode the identical CDR3. The chain recombines TRBV31 with TRBJ1-1; 7 nucleotides match TRBD1. There are 15 residues in the CDR3. V shed 0 bases, J shed 0 bases, and the junction held 4 bases outside the gene matches. CDR1 is GKSSPN and CDR2 is SITVG in the germline V gene. The CDR3 bases that were read are TGTGCCTGGAGTCTTCGGACAGGATCAAACACA. Amino acids: CAWSLRTGSNT. Given in full, the CDR3 is CAWSLRTGSNTEVFF.

This clone has only a few counts. The genes and germline here are from mouse. The CDR3 goes on 4 residues after the read ends, and that part is filled in from the germline J gene. The V gene is TRBV13-1, the J gene TRBJ2-1, with 9 positions matching TRBD2. The CDR3 is made up of 14 amino acids. Per germline, CDR1 NSHNY and CDR2 SYGAGN. Partial CDR3 DNA: TGTGCCAGCAGTGGGACTGGGGTAGGGGCT. This encodes CASSGTGVGA. The whole CDR3 sequence is CASSGTGVGAEQFF.

This clone showed up many times. All gene names here are mouse names. The CDR3 end is not reached by the read, which stops 4 residues before it; the germline J gene fills it in. The rearrangement links TRBV14 to TRBJ1-2; 12 bases fit TRBD1. This CDR3 region has 14 residues. CDR1 and CDR2 (germline): SGHDT, FRDEAV. Incomplete CDR3 DNA: TGTGCCAGCAGCTCCGGGACAGGGGGCCCC. Its protein is CASSSGTGGP. The full-length CDR3 reads as CASSSGTGGPDYTF.

This clone was recorded a few times. Gene names refer to mouse genes. The missing CDR3 end, 4 residues past where the read stops, is filled in from the germline J gene. The chain joins TRBV13-1 to TRBJ2-3; 14 nucleotides align to TRBD2. The germline CDR1 and CDR2 sequences are NSHNY and SYGAGN. The CDR3 has 17 residues. The V and J ends lost 3 bases and 0 bases, in that order; junction bases with no gene match: 3. The CDR3 DNA, read in part, is TGTGCCAGCAGTGGGGACTGGGGGGGCCCTAGTGCAGAA. Translating it yields CASSGDWGGPSAE. The entire CDR3 sequence reads CASSGDWGGPSAETLYF.

On this clone itself: Germline and genes here are mouse. The CDR3 end falls 4 residues outside the read, so it is completed with the germline J gene. This sample includes further DNA sequences coding for the same CDR3. V gene TRBV19 combines with J gene TRBJ2-1; 7 nucleotides line up with TRBD2. The length of the CDR3 is 14 residues. The germline gives CDR1 FNHDT, CDR2 SITEND (reference sequence). V trimming: 4 bases; J trimming: 1 base; junction bases outside the gene matches: 2. The CDR3 bases that were read are TGTGCCAGCAGTCCACTGGGGAACTATGCT. Translated: CASSPLGNYA. In full, the CDR3 reads CASSPLGNYAEQFF.

This clone was counted only a few times. Gene names denote mouse genes. The read halts 4 residues ahead of the CDR3 end, with the missing end drawn from the germline J gene. The sample has other DNA sequences that encode this CDR3 too. The gene calls are TRBV19 and TRBJ2-3; D call uncertain. Germline assignment: CDR1 FNHDT and CDR2 SITEND (reference sequence). The CDR3 covers 15 residues. V was trimmed by 1 base and J by 0 bases, leaving 9 bases between them. The CDR3: CASSILGSSAETLYF. The DNA read from the CDR3 is TGTGCCAGCAGTATACTTGGGTCTAGTGCAGAA.

In regard to this clone: Gene names and germline match the mouse. The read finishes 4 residues shy of the CDR3 end, and the germline J gene is used to complete it. The V gene is TRBV4, the J gene TRBJ1-1; weak D call: TRBD1 (5 bases). Germline V gives CDR1 LGHDT, CDR2 YNNKQL (reference sequence). The CDR3 loop spans 13 amino acids. This CDR3 is CASSYAGGEEVFF. Partial CDR3 DNA: TGTGCCAGCAGCTACGCTGGGGGGGAA.

This clone has only a few counts. The germline and genes are mouse ones. With the read ending 4 residues before the CDR3 end, the germline J gene is used to fill in that end. The chain has TRBV13-3 and TRBJ2-4; D possibly corresponds to TRBD1 (6 bases). The germline gives CDR1 NNHDY, CDR2 SYVADS. The CDR3 spans 14 residues. V was shortened by 4 bases and J by 0 bases, with 9 bases between the two germline ends. The CDR3: CASSWDNSQNTLYF. The CDR3 bases that were read are TGTGCCAGCAGTTGGGACAATAGTCAAAAC.

Note on this clone: Germline and genes: mouse. The DNA read from the CDR3 is TGTGCCAGCATAGGACAGCGCTATGCT. As protein: CASIGQRYA. The entire CDR3 protein reads CASIGQRYAEQFF. The genes are TRBV19 and TRBJ2-1, with D possibly TRBD1 on 6 matching bases. The sequence runs out 4 residues before the end of the CDR3; the remainder is reconstructed from the germline J gene. Germline V gene sequence: CDR1 FNHDT, CDR2 SITEND (reference sequence). The V end lost 6 bases, the J end lost 3 bases, and 10 bases lay between the germline ends. The CDR3 has 13 amino acids.

A few counts support this clone. Any gene name here is a mouse gene name. The CDR3 loop is CASSPTRDSPLYF. The covered CDR3 bases are TGTGCCAGCAGCCCGACACGAGATTCGCCC. The V call is TRBV5, the J call TRBJ1-6; no firm D call. Read sequence stops 3 residues before the CDR3 end, and the germline J gene provides the missing end. TRBJ1-6 belongs to the ORF category, with a function that is uncertain. Trimming took 4 bases from V and 8 from J, leaving 9 bases between them. Per germline, CDR1 LGHNA and CDR2 YNLKQL (reference sequence). The CDR3 length is 13 residues.

This clone was counted between two and nine times. Gene names refer to mouse genes. With the read ending 4 residues before the CDR3 end, the germline J gene is used to fill in that end. Other DNA sequences in this specimen translate into the identical CDR3. V gene TRBV13-1 combines with J gene TRBJ2-2; TRBD2 might be the D (5 bases). Germline V gene data show CDR1 as NSHNY and CDR2 as SYGAGN. This CDR3 spans 14 amino acids. Deletions cut 3 bases from V and 0 bases from J, with 6 bases between. CDR3 residues: CASSGLTNTGQLYF. CDR3 bases read: TGTGCCAGCAGTGGACTGACAAACACCGGG.

As regards this clone: The gene names given are mouse names. The read comes to an end 4 residues before the CDR3 does, leaving the germline J gene to fill in the end. The chain employs TRBV13-1 and TRBJ2-5, with 9 bases that match TRBD2. The length of the CDR3 is 15 residues. The V gene end was trimmed by 3 bases and the J gene end by 3 bases; junction bases not matched to a gene: 5. Looked up from germline, CDR1 is NSHNY and CDR2 is SYGAGN. Here the CDR3 reads CASSALGGPQDTQYF. CDR3 DNA (partial): TGTGCCAGCAGTGCACTGGGGGGTCCTCAAGAC.

This clone was seen more than once but under ten times. The listed genes are named as in mouse. The same CDR3 arises from other DNA sequences in this sample as well. CDR3 protein: CASSQDLGVQDTQYF. Partial CDR3 DNA: TGTGCCAGCAGCCAAGATCTGGGGGTCCAAGAC. The chain is built from TRBV5 and TRBJ2-5; 7 bases fit TRBD2. The CDR3 goes on 4 residues after the read ends, and that part is filled in from the germline J gene. The junction had 2 bases not matched to a gene; V was cut back by 0 bases and J by 2 bases. Germline V lookup: CDR1 LGHNA, CDR2 YNLKQL (reference sequence). The CDR3 spans 15 residues.

The sample holds a few counts of this clone. Mouse gene names apply. The read finishes 4 residues shy of the CDR3 end, and the germline J gene is used to complete it. The identical CDR3 is also encoded by other nucleotide sequences in the sample. The chain carries TRBV13-1 and TRBJ2-5, with D maybe TRBD2 (6 bases). With 3 bases removed from V and 3 bases from J, the gap between germline ends came to 8 bases. CDR3 size: 13 residues. Germline V gives CDR1 NSHNY, CDR2 SYGAGN. The covered CDR3 bases are TGTGCCAGCAGTGTCGGGGGGCAAGAC. This sequence encodes CASSVGGQD. In full, the CDR3 reads CASSVGGQDTQYF.

Comment on this clone: Each gene name is a mouse one. Coverage ceases 4 residues before the CDR3 finishes, and the germline J gene fills in the end. This chain connects TRBV19 to TRBJ2-3; 10 nucleotides line up with TRBD2. Per the germline V gene, CDR1 is FNHDT and CDR2 is SITEND (reference sequence). The junction had 7 bases not matched to a gene; V was cut back by 4 bases and J by 2 bases. The CDR3 extends over 16 amino acids. CDR3 bases read: TGTGCCAGCAGTCCCCCCGGACTGGGGGCTGCAGAA. It yields the protein CASSPPGLGAAE. The CDR3 in full is CASSPPGLGAAETLYF.